One and the same sample provided the 26 T cell receptor beta chains below, sequenced in a study of blood T cell repertoires in COVID-19. Some clones are missing from TCRdb's copy, which holds only in-frame ones; the method was immunoSEQ multiplex PCR. The repertoire holds over 85,000 clones, with approximately 87% as singletons. Sequencing used peripheral blood. The receptors come from a human donor in a cohort sampled during active COVID-19.

The table lists this clone with a count of one. The chain is built from TRBV19 and TRBJ2-1; 7 positions agree with TRBD2. V dropped 4 bases and J dropped 0; count of bases not matched to a gene: 0. In germline, CDR1 is LNHDA, CDR2 SQIVND (reference sequence). CDR3 length: 14 amino acids. The CDR3 bases are TGTGCCAGTAGTAGCGGGAGCTCCTACAATGAGCAGTTCTTC. Protein sequence: CASSSGSSYNEQFF.

The chain is built from TRBV7-9 and TRBJ2-1, with 10 bases identical to TRBD2. The CDR3 has 15 residues. Germline V gives CDR1 SEHNR, CDR2 FQNEAQ (reference sequence). V shed 7 bases and J 7 bases; nucleotides not matched to a gene: 10. The CDR3 sequence: CASTHSGRRGNEQFF. The CDR3 DNA sequence: TGTGCCAGCACCCATAGCGGGAGGCGGGGTAATGAGCAGTTCTTC.

The chain has TRBV7-8 and TRBJ2-5, with 12 bases matching TRBD2. This CDR3 is built from 20 residues. CDR1 and CDR2 from the germline V gene are SGHVS and FQNEAQ. V trimming: 3 bases; J trimming: 2 bases; junction bases outside the gene matches: 16. The CDR3 loop reads CASSFPRLAGGFLGQETQYF. Here the CDR3 DNA reads TGTGCCAGCAGCTTCCCTCGGCTAGCGGGAGGGTTTCTCGGACAAGAGACCCAGTACTTC.

The CDR3 protein is CASSFAPSGLAGADTQYF. The CDR3 nucleotides read TGCGCCAGCAGCTTCGCTCCCTCCGGACTAGCGGGAGCAGATACGCAGTATTTT. The chain links TRBV5-1 to TRBJ2-3, with 13 bases identical to TRBD2. J gave up 4 bases and V 2 bases, and 10 bases lay outside the gene matches. The germline gives CDR1 SGHRS, CDR2 YFSETQ. The CDR3 covers 18 residues. The whole variable domain, filled in from reference TRBV5-1 and TRBJ2-3, reads KAGVTQTPRYLIKTRGQQVTLSCSPISGHRSVSWYQQTPGQGLQFLFEYFSETQRNKGNFPGRFSGRQFSNSRSEMNVSTLELGDSALYLCASSFAPSGLAGADTQYFGPGTRLTVL.

V gene TRBV16 combines with J gene TRBJ2-7, with D possibly matching TRBD1 (5 bases). CDR1 and CDR2 from the germline V gene are KGHSY and FQNENV. This CDR3 contains 15 residues. Trimming stripped 2 bases from V and 3 bases from J, with 14 bases between. CDR3 DNA sequence: TGTGCCAGCAGCCAACTACGACAGCCGAGCTACGAGCAGTACTTC. It translates to CASSQLRQPSYEQYF.

The rearrangement links TRBV4-3 to TRBJ1-1; 8 bases are shared with TRBD1. The CDR3 runs 16 residues. From germline, CDR1 is LGHNA and CDR2 YSLEER. V dropped 1 base and J dropped 5; count of bases not matched to a gene: 9. CDR3 coding DNA: TGCGCCAGCAGCCAAGGCCGGACAGGGATGGGTACTGAAGCTTTCTTT. As protein: CASSQGRTGMGTEAFF.

This chain connects TRBV5-1 to TRBJ2-2; TRBD1 matches 10 bases. Germline values: CDR1 SGHRS, CDR2 YFSETQ. The CDR3 has 17 residues. The V and J ends lost 0 bases and 5 bases, in that order; junction bases with no gene match: 7. The CDR3 bases are TGCGCCAGCAGCTTGGATCCCGGGACAGGGGCAACCGGGGAGCTGTTTTTT. Protein sequence: CASSLDPGTGATGELFF.

The chain couples TRBV10-1 to TRBJ2-2, with no clear D. V lost 6 bases to trimming and J lost 3 bases, with 5 bases between them. The length of the CDR3 is 12 residues. Germline V CDR1 and CDR2: WNHNN, SYGVQD (reference sequence). CDR3 DNA sequence: TGCGCCAGCAGCTTCGACACCGGGGAGCTGTTTTTT. Amino acid sequence: CASSFDTGELFF.

The J gene is TRBJ2-2, the V gene TRBV6-2 or TRBV6-3; 11 bases fit TRBD2. V gave up 2 bases and J gave up 2 bases; unmatched junction bases: 4. The CDR3 has 17 residues. Germline V CDR1 and CDR2: MNHEY, SVGEGT. The CDR3 nucleotides read TGTGCCAGCAGTTACACTAGCGGGAGATCCAACACCGGGGAGCTGTTTTTT. Amino acid sequence: CASSYTSGRSNTGELFF.

The genes are TRBV7-3 and TRBJ2-3; TRBD2 aligns across 9 bases. Germline CDR1 is SGHTA and CDR2 is FQGTGA. The CDR3 consists of 17 residues. The trim removed 0 bases at V and 6 bases at J, leaving 10 bases unmatched. DNA for the CDR3: TGTGCCAGCAGCTTAACGGGGGCGGGAGGGCCCTTGGATACGCAGTATTTT. This sequence encodes CASSLTGAGGPLDTQYF. Full variable domain (rest looked up from reference TRBV7-3 and TRBJ2-3): GAGVSQTPSNKVTEKGKYVELRCDPISGHTALYWYRQSLGQGPEFLIYFQGTGAADDSGLPNDRFFAVRPEGSVSTLKIQRTERGDSAVYLCASSLTGAGGPLDTQYFGPGTRLTVL.

The chain recombines TRBV6-6 with TRBJ2-3, with a tentative D call TRBD2 (6 bases). The germline V and J ends were trimmed by 0 bases and 2 bases, with 9 bases remaining between them. In germline, CDR1 is MNHNY, CDR2 SVGAGI (reference sequence). The CDR3 is made up of 15 amino acids. DNA for the CDR3: TGTGCCAGCAGTTACTCTGAGGGACTCACAGATACGCAGTATTTT. Translated, it gives CASSYSEGLTDTQYF.

The chain recombines TRBV27 with TRBJ2-1, with 9 bases matching TRBD2. CDR1 MNHEY and CDR2 SMNVEV come from the germline V gene (reference sequence). The CDR3 sequence is 15 residues long. The V gene end was trimmed by 3 bases and the J gene end by 7 bases; junction bases not matched to a gene: 7. CDR3 residues: CASSFGTSFGNEQFF. The CDR3 DNA sequence: TGTGCCAGCAGTTTTGGGACTAGCTTCGGAAATGAGCAGTTCTTC.

This chain links TRBV6-2 or TRBV6-3 with TRBJ2-3; possible D gene TRBD2, 6 bases. CDR3 length: 17 residues. V lost 0 bases, J lost 1 base, and 14 bases lay in between. Per the germline V gene, CDR1 is MNHEY and CDR2 is SVGEGT. CDR3 loop: CASSYSGGEDGTDTQYF. CDR3 sequence (DNA): TGTGCCAGCAGTTACTCAGGAGGGGAGGACGGCACAGATACGCAGTATTTT.

The rearrangement links TRBV27 to TRBJ2-7, with D possibly being TRBD1 (6 bases). The CDR3 is 12 amino acids. Germline V lookup: CDR1 MNHEY, CDR2 SMNVEV (reference sequence). Trimming stripped 4 bases from V and 4 bases from J, with 8 bases between. CDR3 residues: CASSSGQYEQYF. DNA of the CDR3: TGTGCCAGCAGTTCTGGACAGTACGAGCAGTACTTC.

In DNA form, the CDR3 reads TGTGCCACCAGTGACCAGGTAAACCCCGGGGTCACAGATACGCAGTATTTT. Its protein product is CATSDQVNPGVTDTQYF. The chain links TRBV24-1 to TRBJ2-3; the D gene is possibly TRBD2 (5 bases). Germline CDR1 and CDR2: KGHDR and SFDVKD. The CDR3 contains 17 residues. V was shortened by 4 bases and J by 2 bases, with 18 bases between the two germline ends.

This clone came up once. The chain carries TRBV7-9 and TRBJ2-3, with 7 bases that match TRBD1. Germline loops: CDR1 SEHNR, CDR2 FQNEAQ (reference sequence). The CDR3 runs to 16 residues. The V gene end was trimmed by 4 bases and the J gene end by 0 bases; junction bases not matched to a gene: 7. As DNA, the CDR3 is TGTGCCAGCAGCTCATACAGGGGAACTAGCACAGATACGCAGTATTTT. This sequence encodes CASSSYRGTSTDTQYF. Complete variable domain (other parts from reference TRBV7-9 and TRBJ2-3): DTGVSQNPRHKITKRGQNVTFRCDPISEHNRLYWYRQTLGQGPEFLTYFQNEAQLEKSRLLSDRFSAERPKGSFSTLEIQRTEQGDSAMYLCASSSYRGTSTDTQYFGPGTRLTVL.

Only one count was recorded for this clone. The chain combines TRBV25-1 with TRBJ1-2; D is perhaps TRBD1 (5 bases). This CDR3 is built from 16 residues. CDR1 and CDR2 from the germline V gene are MGHDK and SYGVNS. The V end was cut by 2 bases, the J end by 0 bases, with 13 bases between. CDR3: CASSEGLGLANYGYTF. CDR3 nucleotides: TGTGCCAGCAGTGAAGGGTTGGGGCTAGCTAACTATGGCTACACCTTC.

This CDR3 reads CASSYSELAASYEQYF. The CDR3 bases are TGTGCCAGCAGTTACTCCGAACTAGCGGCCTCCTACGAGCAGTACTTC. This chain links TRBV6-5 with TRBJ2-7; 8 bases fit TRBD2. The ends lost 0 bases at V and 0 bases at J; junction bases unmatched: 4. Germline-derived CDR1 and CDR2 are MNHEY and SVGAGI. The CDR3 is 16 residues long.

The chain couples TRBV6-5 to TRBJ2-7, with D unclear. The V end was cut by 0 bases, the J end by 4 bases, with 10 bases between. This CDR3 spans 14 amino acids. Germline V lookup: CDR1 MNHEY, CDR2 SVGAGI. The CDR3 region is CASSYSSPRYEQYF. The CDR3 DNA follows: TGTGCCAGCAGTTACTCGAGCCCTCGGTACGAGCAGTACTTC.

V is TRBV13 and J is TRBJ1-4; weak D call: TRBD1 (6 bases). The CDR3 consists of 13 residues. Between the trimmed V and J ends, which lost 8 bases and 8 bases, there was a span of 15 bases. Germline V gene sequence: CDR1 PRHDT, CDR2 FYEKMQ (reference sequence). The CDR3 DNA sequence: TGTGCCAGCTCACAGGGAAGTAAGGAAAAACTGTTTTTT. It codes for CASSQGSKEKLFF.

This chain connects TRBV29-1 to TRBJ1-1; D call uncertain. The V end lost 0 bases, the J end lost 4 bases, and 9 bases lay between the germline ends. Germline V gene sequence: CDR1 SQVTM, CDR2 ANQGSEA. This CDR3 spans 13 amino acids. CDR3: CSVEENPGTEAFF. Written as DNA, the CDR3 is TGCAGCGTTGAAGAGAACCCGGGCACTGAAGCTTTCTTT.

This clone was found once. V is TRBV28 and J is TRBJ1-5; TRBD1 aligns across 8 bases. Germline-derived CDR1 and CDR2 are MDHEN and SYDVKM. The CDR3 has 15 residues. V was clipped by 1 base and J by 7 bases; unmatched bases: 6. CDR3 region: CASSLFQGAGQPQHF. The CDR3 coding sequence is TGTGCCAGCAGTTTATTTCAGGGGGCAGGGCAGCCCCAGCATTTT. The entire variable domain, with the rest obtained from reference TRBV28 and TRBJ1-5, is as follows: DVKVTQSSRYLVKRTGEKVFLECVQDMDHENMFWYRQDPGLGLRLIYFSYDVKMKEKGDIPEGYSVSREKKERFSLILESASTNQTSMYLCASSLFQGAGQPQHFGDGTRLSIL.

This chain joins TRBV4-2 and TRBJ1-5; perhaps TRBD1 as D (6 bases). The CDR3 sequence is 15 residues long. With 4 bases removed from V and 0 bases from J, the gap between germline ends came to 10 bases. Germline V lookup: CDR1 LGHNA, CDR2 YNFKEQ. The DNA of the CDR3 is TGTGCCAGCAGCCGTAACAGGGTTAGCAATCAGCCCCAGCATTTT. This encodes CASSRNRVSNQPQHF.

Only one count was recorded for this clone. J is TRBJ1-2 and V is TRBV6-5; the match to TRBD1 covers 11 bases. The J segment lost 8 bases and the V segment lost 2 bases, leaving 7 bases of the junction unmatched. Per germline, CDR1 MNHEY and CDR2 SVGAGI. The CDR3 has 15 residues. CDR3 amino acids: CASSYTYRTGGGYTF. CDR3 nucleotides: TGTGCCAGCAGTTACACTTACCGGACAGGGGGCGGCTACACCTTC.

The rearrangement uses TRBV28 and TRBJ2-2; 9 positions match TRBD1. The germline gives CDR1 MDHEN, CDR2 SYDVKM. Losses at the gene ends were 7 bases for V and 10 bases for J; bases not matched to a gene: 10. The length of the CDR3 is 14 residues. CDR3 region: CASIRTGDFLELFF. The CDR3 DNA reads TGTGCCAGCATTAGGACAGGGGACTTTTTGGAGCTGTTTTTT.

The chain links TRBV15 to TRBJ2-1; 7 bases line up with TRBD1. The CDR3 spans 16 residues. With 0 bases clipped from V and 3 bases from J, the junction kept 5 bases outside the gene matches. CDR1 is LNHNV, CDR2 YYDKDF, per germline (reference sequence). The CDR3 DNA follows: TGTGCCACCAGCAGAGATGCCCCAGGGGGCTACAATGAGCAGTTCTTC. Protein sequence: CATSRDAPGGYNEQFF.